The clone carrying this T cell receptor (beta chain) has a handful of counts. Its antigen remains unidentified. With a J-beta primer mix and a sample-barcoded 5' primer, a second PCR ran roughly 7 to 11 cycles. A template-switch adaptor that had 12 random nucleotides put a tag on each cDNA molecule. TCRdb recomputed calls from the 5' RACE reads with MiXCR, one row per CDR3 protein. The repertoire holds around 280,000 distinct CDR3 sequences, 25% to 30% seen once, with around 29% in the top ten. Donors ranged from about 6 to 95 years old and were healthy Caucasians in Russia. Roughly 10 milliliters of peripheral blood were drawn from each donor. This specimen belongs to a study of blood T cells in healthy people across ages. Findings of the study overall: The lack of PBMC sorting stopped any conclusive naive versus antigen-experienced comparison.

There are 12 residues in the CDR3. Germline CDR1 is MNHEY and CDR2 is SVGEGT. The chain links TRBV6-2 or TRBV6-3 to TRBJ2-5, with a weak D call TRBD2 (6 bases). The DNA end lines up better with TRBJ2-1; the J call may be wrong. What was sequenced was blood. The source is a woman in her 70s in good health. CDR3 DNA: TGTGCCAGCAGTCAAGGACTATTTGAGCAGTTCTTC. Translation: CASSQGLFEQFF.